Below, one T cell receptor beta chain is given with its context. The antigen remains undetermined. Each CDR3 protein is one row after TCRdb ran MiXCR on the 5' RACE reads. The table lists over 950 distinct CDR3 sequences, around 20% of them singletons, with about 19% in the top ten. Time point here: sample taken at primary tumor resection. The CDR3 spans 13 residues. CDR1 is DFQATT and CDR2 is SNEGSKA in the germline V gene (reference sequence). V was trimmed by 3 bases and J by 3 bases, leaving 9 bases between them. The sample is drawn from a study of spatial heterogeneity in lung cancer. Study results and limitations: Expanded intratumoral alpha and beta TCR counts tracked tumor mutation counts.

The rearrangement uses TRBV20-1 and TRBJ2-1; D perhaps matches TRBD2 (6 bases). Sequencing was performed on lung tumor tissue, taken at surgery. This clonotype was sampled from a male donor with early-stage non-small cell lung cancer. The CDR3 is CSASGSYYNEQFF. For the CDR3, the DNA is TGCAGTGCTAGCGGGAGTTACTACAATGAGCAGTTCTTC.